These 26 T cell receptor beta chains were all obtained from the same sample, sequenced in a study of shared T cell receptors in the human thymus (dated by TCRdb to the early 2020s). The method was the immunoSEQ multiplex PCR assay. TCRdb stores this immuneACCESS table with in-frame sequences only. Part of the clones is absent; in the studies checked, under half of the shortfall reflects unresolved V genes, and no reason is known for the rest. The sample data list about 500,000 clones, and 70% to 80% of these were observed just once. The ten largest clones add up to around 0.013% of the sample. These data are also associated with another study on human thymus T cells.

Sequencing was performed on thymocytes. The source is a boy younger than two with a congenital heart defect. Donor details come from another sample of the same person, matched by shared clones.

This rearrangement joins TRBV5-1 to TRBJ2-5; weak D call: TRBD1 (5 bases). The V gene's germline CDR1 is SGHRS and CDR2 YFSETQ. This CDR3 comprises 12 residues. The V end was cut by 8 bases, the J end by 2 bases, with 10 bases between. CDR3: CASWTLQETQYF. DNA for the CDR3: TGCGCCAGTTGGACATTACAAGAGACCCAGTACTTC.

This clone showed up just a few times. The genes are TRBV5-1 and TRBJ2-1; 9 nucleotides agree with TRBD2. Germline CDR1 is SGHRS and CDR2 is YFSETQ. V dropped 5 bases and J dropped 7; count of bases not matched to a gene: 4. The CDR3 totals 13 residues. CDR3 sequence (DNA): TGCGCCAGCAGTAGGCTAGCGGGGAATGAGCAGTTCTTC. It translates to CASSRLAGNEQFF.

The CDR3 DNA reads TGTGCCAGTAGTATATTAAACAGACGCAATCAGCCCCAGCATTTT. This codes for CASSILNRRNQPQHF. The chain employs TRBV19 and TRBJ1-5; D gene unclear. CDR3 length: 15 amino acids. Germline V lookup: CDR1 LNHDA, CDR2 SQIVND (reference sequence). V lost 2 bases and J 2 bases, leaving 10 bases between the germline ends. Supplemented by reference TRBV19 and TRBJ1-5, the full variable domain reads DGGITQSPKYLFRKEGQNVTLSCEQNLNHDAMYWYRQDPGQGLRLIYYSQIVNDFQKGDIAEGYSVSREKKESFPLTVTSAQKNPTAFYLCASSILNRRNQPQHFGDGTRLSIL.

The V call is TRBV10-3, the J call TRBJ2-2; D is possibly TRBD1 (5 bases). V lost 7 bases to trimming and J lost 1 base, with 13 bases between them. Germline V gene lookup returns CDR1 ENHRY and CDR2 SYGVKD. This CDR3 region has 15 residues. CDR3 amino acids: CAIKGQGKNTGELFF. DNA of the CDR3: TGTGCCATCAAGGGGCAGGGAAAGAACACCGGGGAGCTGTTTTTT.

This rearrangement joins TRBV4-2 to TRBJ2-3, with 10 bases fitting TRBD2. Germline V CDR1 and CDR2: LGHNA, YNFKEQ. The V segment lost 1 base and the J segment 2 bases; nucleotides outside the gene matches: 3. The CDR3 contains 16 residues. CDR3 protein: CASSQVTSGSTDTQYF. CDR3 coding DNA: TGTGCCAGCAGCCAAGTGACTAGCGGGTCCACAGATACGCAGTATTTT.

The chain is built from TRBV7-9 and TRBJ2-7, with 7 nucleotides matching TRBD1. The J segment lost 5 bases and the V segment lost 5 bases, leaving 3 bases of the junction unmatched. The germline V gene encodes CDR1 SEHNR and CDR2 FQNEAQ (reference sequence). CDR3 length: 12 residues. The CDR3 region is CASSPRGNEQYF. The CDR3 DNA follows: TGTGCCAGCAGCCCCAGGGGGAACGAGCAGTACTTC. Full variable domain (missing parts from reference TRBV7-9 and TRBJ2-7): DTGVSQNPRHKITKRGQNVTFRCDPISEHNRLYWYRQTLGQGPEFLTYFQNEAQLEKSRLLSDRFSAERPKGSFSTLEIQRTEQGDSAMYLCASSPRGNEQYFGPGTRLTVT.

The chain employs TRBV28 and TRBJ1-2; D remains ambiguous. Germline V gene data show CDR1 as MDHEN and CDR2 as SYDVKM. This CDR3 spans 15 amino acids. The V end lost 2 bases, the J end lost 1 base, and 11 bases lay between the germline ends. The CDR3 protein is CASSLEGGNNYGYTF. Here the CDR3 DNA reads TGTGCCAGCAGTTTAGAGGGAGGCAATAACTATGGCTACACCTTC.

The chain links TRBV7-8 to TRBJ2-7, with 12 bases lining up with TRBD1. After removal of 5 bases from V and 5 bases from J, the junction contained 13 bases not matched to a gene. Germline CDR1 SGHVS, CDR2 FQNEAQ. The CDR3 sequence is 17 residues long. The CDR3, as DNA: TGTGCCAGCAGCCGCAGTGCCGGCCGGGACAGGGGGCACGAGCAGTACTTC. It encodes CASSRSAGRDRGHEQYF.

This clone was detected once. The CDR3 loop is CASNPVAGGPETQYF. The CDR3 region has the DNA TGTGCCAGCAACCCTGTAGCGGGAGGGCCGGAGACCCAGTACTTC. This chain joins TRBV2 and TRBJ2-5; 11 positions match TRBD2. In germline, CDR1 is SNHLY, CDR2 FYNNEI. Trimming removed 7 bases from V and 5 bases from J; junction bases left unmatched: 9. This CDR3 comprises 15 residues.

The chain combines TRBV21-1 with TRBJ2-5; TRBD2, the table's D call, was not compared with the DNA. TRBV21-1 is described as a pseudogene. The CDR3 has 17 amino acids. CDR3 loop: CASSKVPAGAPTKTQYF. The CDR3 nucleotides are TGTGCCAGCAGCAAAGTTCCAGCGGGAGCCCCCACGAAGACCCAGTACTTC.

This rearrangement joins TRBV4-3 to TRBJ1-3; D is possibly TRBD1 (5 bases). CDR1 is LGHNA and CDR2 is YSLEER in the germline V gene. Deletions cut 2 bases from V and 2 bases from J, with 10 bases between. The CDR3 covers 15 residues. CDR3 protein: CASSQRRGPGNTIYF. Here the CDR3 DNA reads TGCGCCAGCAGCCAAAGGAGGGGCCCTGGAAACACCATATATTTT.

This chain uses TRBV7-9 with TRBJ2-1; 10 bases match TRBD2. CDR3 length equals 18 residues. After removal of 4 bases from V and 7 bases from J, the junction contained 16 bases not matched to a gene. Germline-derived CDR1 and CDR2 are SEHNR and FQNEAQ (reference sequence). CDR3 in amino acids: CASSSREGAGGPGNEQFF. The DNA of the CDR3 is TGTGCCAGCAGCTCCCGGGAGGGAGCGGGAGGGCCGGGGAATGAGCAGTTCTTC.

A few counts support this clone. The chain is built from TRBV27 and TRBJ2-3; TRBD1 matches 7 bases. The CDR3 consists of 14 residues. Per the germline V gene, CDR1 is MNHEY and CDR2 is SMNVEV (reference sequence). Trimming at V came to 3 bases and at J to 2 bases, leaving 2 bases not matched to a gene. DNA of the CDR3: TGTGCCAGCAGTTTGGGACAGTCCACAGATACGCAGTATTTT. This sequence encodes CASSLGQSTDTQYF.

V is TRBV6-1 and J is TRBJ2-5; TRBD2 agrees at 8 bases. The end of the DNA is better explained by TRBJ2-7, so the J call may be wrong. The germline CDR1 and CDR2 sequences are MNHNS and SASEGT. The CDR3 extends over 14 amino acids. CDR3 nucleotides: TGTGCCAGCAGTGAAATGGGACTAGAGGACGAGCAGTACTTC. Amino acids: CASSEMGLEDEQYF.

The J gene is TRBJ2-7, the V gene TRBV30; 13 bases fit TRBD2. J gave up 6 bases and V 3 bases, and 8 bases lay outside the gene matches. This CDR3 region has 15 residues. In germline, CDR1 is GTSNPN, CDR2 SVGIG (reference sequence). CDR3 amino acids: CAWSVTSGGGSEQYF. DNA of the CDR3: TGTGCCTGGAGCGTCACTAGCGGGGGGGGGAGCGAGCAGTACTTC.

The V call is TRBV4-2, the J call TRBJ2-3, with D possibly TRBD2 on 6 matching bases. The CDR3 spans 16 residues. CDR1 is LGHNA, CDR2 YNFKEQ, per germline. V gave up 3 bases and J gave up 0 bases, with 13 bases separating them. This CDR3 is CASSHGRCVSTDTQYF. CDR3 sequence (DNA): TGTGCCAGCAGCCACGGGAGATGCGTTAGCACAGATACGCAGTATTTT.

The V and J genes are TRBV4-1 and TRBJ2-1; possibly TRBD2 for D (6 bases). The CDR3 extends over 16 amino acids. CDR1 is MGHRA, CDR2 YSYEKL, per germline. Trimming took 1 base from V and 4 from J, leaving 14 bases between them. The CDR3 is CASSQVVAEVYNEQFF. In nucleotides, the CDR3 is TGCGCCAGCAGCCAAGTCGTAGCGGAGGTTTACAATGAGCAGTTCTTC.

V usage is TRBV5-1 and J usage is TRBJ2-2; D unclear. This CDR3 spans 12 amino acids. V lost 0 bases, J lost 7 bases, and 4 bases lay in between. CDR1 and CDR2 from the germline V gene are SGHRS and YFSETQ. DNA of the CDR3: TGCGCCAGCAGCTTGGCCCACGGGGAGCTGTTTTTT. It encodes CASSLAHGELFF.

The V and J genes are TRBV5-5 and TRBJ2-7; D gene ambiguous. Germline values: CDR1 SGHKS, CDR2 YYEKEE (reference sequence). The CDR3 contains 16 residues. V was pared by 4 bases and J by 0 bases, with 17 bases between. This CDR3 is CASSTSAGSSSYEQYF. The CDR3 region has the DNA TGTGCCAGCAGCACGAGCGCTGGGTCCAGCTCCTACGAGCAGTACTTC.

This clone has more than one count but fewer than ten. The chain recombines TRBV4-3 with TRBJ2-7; 9 bases are a match to TRBD2. V lost 2 bases and J lost 2; bases outside the gene matches: 7. From germline, CDR1 is LGHNA and CDR2 YSLEER. This CDR3 spans 16 amino acids. Here the CDR3 reads CASSQSRLAAPYEQYF. DNA of the CDR3: TGCGCCAGCAGCCAATCCCGACTAGCGGCTCCCTACGAGCAGTACTTC.

This clone was detected a few times. This chain connects TRBV6-5 to TRBJ1-1; 7 bases are shared with TRBD1. V was clipped by 6 bases and J by 3 bases; unmatched bases: 4. This CDR3 has 13 residues. In germline, CDR1 is MNHEY, CDR2 SVGAGI. CDR3 sequence: CASRGGADTEAFF. The CDR3 DNA reads TGTGCCAGCAGAGGGGGCGCCGACACTGAAGCTTTCTTT.

The chain links TRBV14 to TRBJ2-7, with TRBD2 matching 12 bases. The length of the CDR3 is 15 residues. The germline gives CDR1 SGHDN, CDR2 FVKESK. The ends lost 5 bases at V and 1 base at J; junction bases unmatched: 3. The CDR3 DNA reads TGTGCCAGCAGCGGGACTAGCGGGCCTTCCTACGAGCAGTACTTC. This translates into CASSGTSGPSYEQYF.

The rearrangement joins TRBV19 to TRBJ1-1; the D is unclear. From germline, CDR1 is LNHDA and CDR2 SQIVND (reference sequence). This CDR3 has 15 residues. The V gene lost 7 bases and the J gene lost 0 bases, with 15 bases spanning the gap. The DNA of the CDR3 is TGTGCCAGTACTGAAGACTGGAGGGTGAACACTGAAGCTTTCTTT. As protein: CASTEDWRVNTEAFF.

The chain uses TRBV6-4 and TRBJ2-2, with 7 bases aligning to TRBD1. V trimming: 0 bases; J trimming: 8 bases; junction bases outside the gene matches: 0. CDR3 length equals 13 residues. Germline V CDR1 and CDR2: MRHNA, SNTAGT. The CDR3 spells CASSDSGQGELFF. CDR3 bases: TGTGCCAGCAGTGACTCGGGACAGGGGGAGCTGTTTTTT.

J is TRBJ2-1 and V is TRBV29-1, with D tentatively TRBD1 (6 bases). V was cut by 3 bases and J by 12 bases, with 21 bases left in between. Germline values: CDR1 SQVTM, CDR2 ANQGSEA. The CDR3 contains 14 residues. Here the CDR3 reads CSVEGGGLGGRQFF. CDR3 coding DNA: TGCAGCGTTGAGGGTGGGGGCCTGGGCGGGCGGCAGTTCTTC.

The chain couples TRBV7-9 to TRBJ2-5; D is perhaps TRBD1 (8 bases). V was clipped by 4 bases and J by 5 bases, with 17 bases between them. Germline V CDR1 and CDR2: SEHNR, FQNEAQ (reference sequence). This CDR3 contains 15 residues. The CDR3 sequence is CASSSTGGGGETQYF. CDR3 nucleotide sequence: TGTGCCAGCAGCTCCACAGGGGGAGGGGGGGAGACCCAGTACTTC.